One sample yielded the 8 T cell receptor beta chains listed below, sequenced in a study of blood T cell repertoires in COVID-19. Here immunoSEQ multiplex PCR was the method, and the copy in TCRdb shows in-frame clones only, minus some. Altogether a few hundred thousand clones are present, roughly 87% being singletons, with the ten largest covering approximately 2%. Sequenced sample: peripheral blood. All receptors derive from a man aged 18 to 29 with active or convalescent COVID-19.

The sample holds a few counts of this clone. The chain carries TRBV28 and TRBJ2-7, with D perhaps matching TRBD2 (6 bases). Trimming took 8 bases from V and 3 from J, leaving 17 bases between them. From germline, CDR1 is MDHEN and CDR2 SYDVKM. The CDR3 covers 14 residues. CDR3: CASGLTSPHYEQYF. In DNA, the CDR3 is TGTGCCAGCGGACTAACCAGCCCCCACTACGAGCAGTACTTC.

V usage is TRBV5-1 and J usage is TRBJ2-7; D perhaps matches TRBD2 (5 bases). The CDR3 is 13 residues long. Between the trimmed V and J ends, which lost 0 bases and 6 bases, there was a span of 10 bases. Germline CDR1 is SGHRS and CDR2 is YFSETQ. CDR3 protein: CASSLARRGEQYF. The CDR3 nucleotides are TGCGCCAGCAGCTTGGCCCGACGGGGCGAGCAGTACTTC. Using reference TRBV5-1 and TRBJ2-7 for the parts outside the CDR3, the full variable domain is KAGVTQTPRYLIKTRGQQVTLSCSPISGHRSVSWYQQTPGQGLQFLFEYFSETQRNKGNFPGRFSGRQFSNSRSEMNVSTLELGDSALYLCASSLARRGEQYFGPGTRLTVT.

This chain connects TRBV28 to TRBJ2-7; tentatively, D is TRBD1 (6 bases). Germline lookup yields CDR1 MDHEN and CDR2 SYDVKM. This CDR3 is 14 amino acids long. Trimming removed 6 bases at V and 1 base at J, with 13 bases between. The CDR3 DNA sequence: TGTGCCAGCAGCGCCCGAGGGGGTTCCTACGAGCAGTACTTC. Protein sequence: CASSARGGSYEQYF.

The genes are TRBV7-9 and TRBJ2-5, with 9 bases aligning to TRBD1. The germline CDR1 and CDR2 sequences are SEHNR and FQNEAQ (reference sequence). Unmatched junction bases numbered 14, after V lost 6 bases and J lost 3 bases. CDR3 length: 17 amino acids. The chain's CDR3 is CASRSRSGTGMKETQYF. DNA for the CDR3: TGTGCCAGCAGATCGCGCTCGGGGACAGGGATGAAAGAGACCCAGTACTTC.

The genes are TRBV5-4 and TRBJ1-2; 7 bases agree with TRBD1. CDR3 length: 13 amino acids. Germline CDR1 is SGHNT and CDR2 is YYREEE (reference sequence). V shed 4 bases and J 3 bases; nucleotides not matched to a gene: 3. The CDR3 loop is CASSRDSYYGYTF. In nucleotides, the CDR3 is TGTGCCAGCAGCAGGGACAGCTACTATGGCTACACCTTC.

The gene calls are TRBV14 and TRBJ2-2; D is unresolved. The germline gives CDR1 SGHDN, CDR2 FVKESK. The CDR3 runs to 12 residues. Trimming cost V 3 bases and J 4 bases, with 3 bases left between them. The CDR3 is CASSQSTGELFF. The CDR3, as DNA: TGTGCCAGCAGCCAGAGCACCGGGGAGCTGTTTTTT.

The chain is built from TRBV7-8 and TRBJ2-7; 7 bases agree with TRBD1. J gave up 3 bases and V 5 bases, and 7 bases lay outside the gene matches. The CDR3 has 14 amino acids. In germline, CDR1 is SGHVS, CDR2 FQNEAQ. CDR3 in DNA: TGTGCCAGCAGCAACCGGGACAGTGACTACGAGCAGTACTTC. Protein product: CASSNRDSDYEQYF.

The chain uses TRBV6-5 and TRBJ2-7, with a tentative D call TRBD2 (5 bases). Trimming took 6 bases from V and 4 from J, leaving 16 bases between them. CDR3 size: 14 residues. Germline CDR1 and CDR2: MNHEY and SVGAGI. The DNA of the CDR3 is TGTGCCAGCAGCCAGAGATTGAGGGATTACGAGCAGTACTTC. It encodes CASSQRLRDYEQYF.